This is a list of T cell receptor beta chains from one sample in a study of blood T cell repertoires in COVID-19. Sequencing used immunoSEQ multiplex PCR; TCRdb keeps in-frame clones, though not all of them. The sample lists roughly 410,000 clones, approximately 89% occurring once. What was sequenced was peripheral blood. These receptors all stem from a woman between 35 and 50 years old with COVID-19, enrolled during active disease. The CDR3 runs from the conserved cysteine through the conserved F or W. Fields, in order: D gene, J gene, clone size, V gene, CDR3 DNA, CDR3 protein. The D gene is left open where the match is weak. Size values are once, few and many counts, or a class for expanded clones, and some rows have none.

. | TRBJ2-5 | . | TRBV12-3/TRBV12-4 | TGTGCCAGCAGTTTTAGCTGGGAGACCCAGTACTTC | CASSFSWETQYF
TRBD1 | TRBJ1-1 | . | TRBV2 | TGTGCCAGCAGTGGTGGACAGGCCACTGAAGCTTTCTTT | CASSGGQATEAFF
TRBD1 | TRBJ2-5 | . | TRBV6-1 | TGTGCCAGCAGTGATTACGGGACAGTATTCCAAGAGACCCAGTACTTC | CASSDYGTVFQETQYF
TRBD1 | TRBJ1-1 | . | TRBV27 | TGTGCCACCAGTTTTACAGGGGCGCTAAACACTGAAGCTTTCTTT | CATSFTGALNTEAFF
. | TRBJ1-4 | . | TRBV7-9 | TGTGCCAGCAGCCATCCGACAGCGATGGGACTGTTTTTT | CASSHPTAMGLFF
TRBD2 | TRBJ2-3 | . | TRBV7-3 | TGTGCCAGCAGCTTGCGCGGGGGGGCCTTAGATACGCAGTATTTT | CASSLRGGALDTQYF
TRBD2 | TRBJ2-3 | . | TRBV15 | TGTGCCACCAGCAGAGTCCCTAAGCGACTAGCGGGGGGCCTTCAGGCGCAGTATTTT | CATSRVPKRLAGGLQAQYF
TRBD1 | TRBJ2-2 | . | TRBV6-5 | TGTGCCAGCAAACAGGACAGGGCGAATCCCGGGGAGCTGTTTTTT | CASKQDRANPGELFF
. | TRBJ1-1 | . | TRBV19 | TGTGCCAGTAGTCGACAGGTCTTGAACACTGAAGCTTTCTTT | CASSRQVLNTEAFF
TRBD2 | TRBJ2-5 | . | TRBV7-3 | TGTGCCAGCAGCCCAAACAGACAGACTAGCGGGACGCCTTTAGGCCAAGAGACCCAGTACTTC | CASSPNRQTSGTPLGQETQYF
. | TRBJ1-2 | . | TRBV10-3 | TGTGCCATCAGTGAGTGGCAGGGGAACTATGGCTACACCTTC | CAISEWQGNYGYTF
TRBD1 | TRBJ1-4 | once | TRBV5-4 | TGTGCCAGCAGTGCCGGGACAGGAGTTCCAACTAATGAAAAACTGTTTTTT | CASSAGTGVPTNEKLFF
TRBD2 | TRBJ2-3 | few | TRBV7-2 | TGTGCCAGCAGCTTCAAGGGTGCGGGGGGCACAGATACGCAGTATTTT | CASSFKGAGGTDTQYF
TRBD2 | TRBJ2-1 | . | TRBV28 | TGTGCCAGCAGTCGGACTAGCGGGGCCCTCTACAATGAGCAGTTCTTC | CASSRTSGALYNEQFF
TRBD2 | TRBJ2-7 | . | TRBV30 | TGTGCCTGGACACCCCCGGTAGCGGGGAGGGGTCACGAGCAGTACTTC | CAWTPPVAGRGHEQYF
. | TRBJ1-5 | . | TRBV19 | TGTGCCAGTAGTACCCCCCGGGCAGGGTTTAACCAGCCCCAGCATTTT | CASSTPRAGFNQPQHF
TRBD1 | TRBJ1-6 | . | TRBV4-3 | TGCGCCAGCAGCCAGGGACAGGAGAATTCACCCCTCCACTTT | CASSQGQENSPLHF
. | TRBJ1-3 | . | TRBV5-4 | TGTGCCAGCAGCTTGCCGGGGAGAGGAAACACCATATATTTT | CASSLPGRGNTIYF
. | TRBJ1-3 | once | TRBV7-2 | TGTGCCAGCAGCCTACCCCCCCAGGGACTGGGTGGAAACACCATATATTTT | CASSLPPQGLGGNTIYF
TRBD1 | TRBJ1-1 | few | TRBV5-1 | TGCGCCAGCAGCTTGGGACAGGGGTGGATGAACACTGAAGCTTTCTTT | CASSLGQGWMNTEAFF
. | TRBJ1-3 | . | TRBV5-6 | TGTGCCAGCAGCTTGGGGACACTGAGCTCTGGAAACACCATATATTTT | CASSLGTLSSGNTIYF
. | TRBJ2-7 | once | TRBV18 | TGTGCCAGCTCACCACGGGTAGACAGCTACGAGCAGTACTTC | CASSPRVDSYEQYF
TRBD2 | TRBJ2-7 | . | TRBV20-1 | TGCAGTGCTAGTCGCCCCCTCCTCGGGAGGGCCCACGAGCAGTACTTC | CSASRPLLGRAHEQYF
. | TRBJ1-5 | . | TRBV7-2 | TGTGCCAGCAGCTTAGAGAGGGCTGGGAATCAGCCCCAGCATTTT | CASSLERAGNQPQHF
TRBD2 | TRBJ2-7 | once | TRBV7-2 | TGTGCCAGCAGCAACCCGGGGGGCTACGAGCAGTACTTC | CASSNPGGYEQYF
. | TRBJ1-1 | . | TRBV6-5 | TGTGCCAGCTCACGAGGGAGGGGGTGGACTGAAGCTTTCTTT | CASSRGRGWTEAFF
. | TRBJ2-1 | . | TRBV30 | TGTGCCTGGGGCCGTCGCAGGGATTCCTACAATGAGCAGTTCTTC | CAWGRRRDSYNEQFF
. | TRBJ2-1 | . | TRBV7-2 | TGTGCCAGCAGGATTAGCCTCTCCTACAATGAGCAGTTCTTC | CASRISLSYNEQFF
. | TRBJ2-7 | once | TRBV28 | TGTGCCAGCAGTTTGGCGGATTACGAGCAGTACTTC | CASSLADYEQYF
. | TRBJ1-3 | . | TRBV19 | TGTGCCAGCCAGTTGACAGCTTCGAGCTCTGGAAACACCATATATTTT | CASQLTASSSGNTIYF
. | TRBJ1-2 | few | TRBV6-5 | TGTGCCAGCAGACTGGAGGGGGGGGGCTACACCTTC | CASRLEGGGYTF
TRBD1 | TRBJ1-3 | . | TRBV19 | TGTGCCAGTAGACAACGGGACAGGGAAAGCTCTGGAAACACCATATATTTT | CASRQRDRESSGNTIYF
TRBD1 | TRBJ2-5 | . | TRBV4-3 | TGCGCCAGCAGCCAAGGGGACAGGGGTAACCAAGAGACCCAGTACTTC | CASSQGDRGNQETQYF
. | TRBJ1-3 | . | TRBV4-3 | TGCGCCAGCAGCCAAGACCGTTCAGGAGGGGGAAACACCATATATTTT | CASSQDRSGGGNTIYF
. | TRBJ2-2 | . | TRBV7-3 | TGTGCCAGCAGCCGGGGGGCCACCGGGGAGCTGTTTTTT | CASSRGATGELFF
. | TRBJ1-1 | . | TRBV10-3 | TGTGCCATCAGTGAGAGGGGTAGCACTGAAGCTTTCTTT | CAISERGSTEAFF
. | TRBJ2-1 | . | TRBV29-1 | TGCAGCACCTCACTAGGGAGGGGGGGGAATGAGCAGTTCTTC | CSTSLGRGGNEQFF
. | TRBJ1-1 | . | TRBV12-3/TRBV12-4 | TGTGCCAGCAGTTTTGCGGTGAACACTGAAGCTTTCTTT | CASSFAVNTEAFF
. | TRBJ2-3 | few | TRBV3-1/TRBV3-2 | TGTGCCAGCAGCCAAGATGGAACTAGCATTGCGCAGTATTTT | CASSQDGTSIAQYF
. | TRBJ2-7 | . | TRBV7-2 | TGTGCCAGCAGCCAAGGAGGGACCACTTCCTACGAGCAGTACTTC | CASSQGGTTSYEQYF
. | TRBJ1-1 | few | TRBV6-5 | TGTGCCAGCGGTAATAGTGGTCTATTGAACACTGAAGCTTTCTTT | CASGNSGLLNTEAFF
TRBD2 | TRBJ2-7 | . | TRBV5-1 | TGCGCCAGCAGAGGTTCACCGGGACTAGCGTCGTACGAGCAGTACTTC | CASRGSPGLASYEQYF
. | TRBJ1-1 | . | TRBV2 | TGTGCCAGCATATCTGAAGCTTTCTTT | CASISEAFF
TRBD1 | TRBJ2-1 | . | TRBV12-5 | TGTGCTAGTGCCGGGACAGCTACAAGTCGAGAGCAGTTCTTC | CASAGTATSREQFF
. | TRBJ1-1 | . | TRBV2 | TGTGCCAGCAACCCTAGCTTTGCCGAAGCTTTCTTT | CASNPSFAEAFF